This paragraph covers one TCR beta chain sequence. This specimen belongs to a study of blood T cell repertoires in COVID-19. As for the study in general: COVID-19 samples from acute and convalescent phases originated in the United States, Italy and Spain.

Authors' analysis steps: The authors estimated nucleated cell counts from reference gene primer amplification. Profiled with immunoSEQ multiplex PCR; TCRdb holds only in-frame clones, not every one. V, J and clone size are taken as reported in that table, and D and trimming were inferred from the DNA itself. The sample contains 250,000 to 350,000 clones, around 87% of which appear only once. The J segment lost 8 bases and the V segment lost 5 bases, leaving 10 bases of the junction unmatched. This CDR3 is 14 amino acids long. Germline V CDR1 and CDR2: MNHEY, SMNVEV (reference sequence). Individuals drawn from under 30 US areas were roughly 18 to 89 years old. Each recovered donor of Cohort 3 presented with two negative PCRs, clearance, or symptom resolution.

This TCR derives from a woman aged 18-35 years who had recovered from COVID-19. The rearrangement links TRBV27 to TRBJ1-2; 8 bases match TRBD1. The material sequenced was PBMCs or T cells enriched from blood (not recorded which). The CDR3 DNA reads as TGTGCCAGCAGTCCTCAAACAGGGGGTCGGGGCTACACCTTC. Amino acid sequence: CASSPQTGGRGYTF.